This TCR beta chain was found in a study of cytomegalovirus exposure and HLA in healthy donors. PCR used 60 Vbeta primers and 13 Jbeta primers. Profiling relied on immunoSEQ multiplex PCR, and the TCRdb table lists in-frame clones only, not all of them. Of around 150,000 clones in the sample, roughly 81% were seen once. The CDR3 length is 14 residues. Trimming cost V 4 bases and J 5 bases, with 11 bases left between them. Germline-derived CDR1 and CDR2 are MRHNA and SNTAGT. The chain employs TRBV6-4 and TRBJ2-2; maybe TRBD2 (6 bases). The sequence derives from a man aged 18-30 years in good health and CMV-seropositive. The sample was PBMCs. The CDR3 DNA reads as TGTGCCAGCAGTGTGCGGGGACGGACCGGGGAGCTGTTTTTT. This encodes CASSVRGRTGELFF.